This entry concerns a single TCR beta chain. Generated by immunoSEQ multiplex PCR, the TCRdb table keeps only in-frame clones and is missing some. Found here are 80,000 to 95,000 clones, more than 70% of them singletons; the top ten hold approximately 18%. The CDR3 loop spans 15 amino acids. Germline CDR1 and CDR2: MGHRA and YSYEKL. V dropped 1 base and J dropped 2 bases, with 12 bases sitting between them. The data were taken from a study of blood T cell repertoires in COVID-19. Study information: PBMCs, B-cell-depleted T cells, or T cells were the source of the cDNA or gDNA that made up the material.

The sequencing sample was made of peripheral blood. The rearrangement links TRBV4-1 to TRBJ2-7; possibly TRBD2 for D (6 bases). This receptor was identified in a human donor in a cohort sampled during active COVID-19. The DNA of the CDR3 is TGCGCCAGCAGCCAAGGAGCGGGCCCTACCTACGAGCAGTACTTC. Translated: CASSQGAGPTYEQYF.